Sequencing of this TCR beta chain was carried out in a study of cytomegalovirus exposure and HLA in healthy donors. Amplification used 60 Vbeta primers and 13 Jbeta primers. Clones were sequenced by immunoSEQ multiplex PCR, and TCRdb holds only the in-frame ones, with some missing. The sample lists about 160,000 clones, approximately 80% occurring once. Remarks on this clone: Sequence at one end of the junction differs from germline and may be a read error.

This sequence originates from a man between 18 and 35 years old in good health and CMV-seropositive. The specimen was PBMCs.

CDR3 sequence reads: CSSSPGDLGNQPQHF. In DNA form, the CDR3 reads TGTTCCAGCAGCCCGGGGGACCTGGGCAATCAGCCCCAGCATTTT. The chain combines TRBV7-9 with TRBJ1-5; a possible D gene is TRBD1 (5 bases). The CDR3 consists of 15 residues. The germline CDR1 and CDR2 sequences are SEHNR and FQNEAQ (reference sequence).